This T cell receptor (beta chain) was identified during a study of T cell repertoires in cytomegalovirus infection. Study context: Public TCR beta signatures indicated both CMV infection and matching HLA type.

Study-level findings and limits: Carriage of CMV together with the relevant HLA was identifiable through cumulative public TCR beta family frequency.

There are many counts of this clonotype. Its target is unknown. After removal of 5 bases from V and 3 bases from J, the junction contained 4 bases not matched to a gene. CDR1 SGHVS and CDR2 FQNEAQ come from the germline V gene. This CDR3 has 14 amino acids. One entry per CDR3 protein, called by TCRdb with MiXCR from the reads. Of around 330,000 distinct CDR3 sequences listed, roughly 16% are singletons. This chain joins TRBV7-8 and TRBJ1-1, with 9 nucleotides matching TRBD1. The specimen sequenced was PBMCs. The sequence was obtained from a human donor in good health (CMV status not recorded). Some clones in this sample may be carry-over from other donors' samples. CDR3 nucleotides: TGTGCCAGCAGCCGGGACAGGGAGGACACTGAAGCTTTCTTT. The encoded protein is CASSRDREDTEAFF.